Only a few counts were recorded for the clone carrying this TCR beta chain. Its antigen remains unknown. TCRdb independently ran MiXCR on the reads; one entry per CDR3 protein. Seen here are approximately 500,000 distinct CDR3 sequences, around 27% observed once, and the top ten hold around 13%. The data were obtained in a study of T cell repertoires in cytomegalovirus infection. Study in general: Public signatures in TCR beta pointed to CMV infection and matching HLA type. Notes on the study in general: The response measured ex vivo was dominated by TCR beta clonotypes (HLA-C-restricted and CMV-specific).

V was shortened by 4 bases and J by 5 bases, with 9 bases between the two germline ends. CDR1 and CDR2 from the germline V gene are MNHNS and SASEGT. This CDR3 comprises 13 residues. Sequencing was carried out using PBMCs. The receptor's source is a human donor in good health (CMV status not recorded). Some clones in this sample may be carry-over from other donors' samples. The chain combines TRBV6-1 with TRBJ1-5, with TRBD1 as a possible D gene (6 bases). The CDR3 protein is CASSGDIYQPQHF. CDR3 DNA sequence: TGTGCCAGCAGTGGGGACATTTATCAGCCCCAGCATTTT.